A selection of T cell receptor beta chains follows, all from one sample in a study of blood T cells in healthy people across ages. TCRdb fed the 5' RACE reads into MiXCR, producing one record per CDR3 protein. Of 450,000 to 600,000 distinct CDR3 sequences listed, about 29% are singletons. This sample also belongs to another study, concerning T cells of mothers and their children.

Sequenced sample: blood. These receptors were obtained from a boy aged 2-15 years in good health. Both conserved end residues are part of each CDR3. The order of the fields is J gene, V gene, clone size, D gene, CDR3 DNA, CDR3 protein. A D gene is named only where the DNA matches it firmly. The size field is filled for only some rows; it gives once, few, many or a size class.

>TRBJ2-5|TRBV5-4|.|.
TGTGCCAGCAGCCAACGCAGGGCAGGGGACCAAGAGACCCAGTACTTC
CASSQRRAGDQETQYF
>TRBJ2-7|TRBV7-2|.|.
TGTGCCAGCAGCTTAGCGCGCCCAGCCAACCGCTTCTACGAGCAGTACTTC
CASSLARPANRFYEQYF
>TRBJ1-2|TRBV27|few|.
TGTGCCAGCAGCGCCCAGGGGCATGGCTACACCTTC
CASSAQGHGYTF
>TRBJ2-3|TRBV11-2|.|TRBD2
TGTGCCAGCAGCACCTGGGGGACTAGCGGGACTAGCACAGATACGCAGTATTTT
CASSTWGTSGTSTDTQYF
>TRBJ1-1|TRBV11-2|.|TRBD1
TGTGCCAGCAGCTTAGGGGGGACAGGGTCAACTGAAGCTTTCTTT
CASSLGGTGSTEAFF
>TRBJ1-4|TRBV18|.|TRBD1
TGTGCCAGCTCACCAGATCAGAGACAGGGGCCGTTTCCGTCTGAAAAACTGTTTTTT
CASSPDQRQGPFPSEKLFF
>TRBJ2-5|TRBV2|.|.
TGTGCCAGCAGTGAATCGGTTACCCAGTACTTC
CASSESVTQYF
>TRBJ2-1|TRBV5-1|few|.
TGCGCCAGCAGCTCCTTACGGGGGCCGGGGTTCTTC
CASSSLRGPGFF
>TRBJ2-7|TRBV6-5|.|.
TGTGCCAGCAGCCTCAGGGCCCTCTATACCTACGAGCAGTACTTC
CASSLRALYTYEQYF
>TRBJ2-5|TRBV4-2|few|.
TGTGCCAGCAGCCTCCATGGTGGACTACAAGAGACCCAGTACTTC
CASSLHGGLQETQYF
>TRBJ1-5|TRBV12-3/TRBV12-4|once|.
TGTGCCAGCAGTACCTTTGGGAATCAGCCCCAGCATTTT
CASSTFGNQPQHF
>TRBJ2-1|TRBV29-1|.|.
TGCAGCGTTGTGGGGTGGAATGAGCAGTTCTTC
CSVVGWNEQFF
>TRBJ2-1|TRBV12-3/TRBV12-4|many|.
TGTGCCAGCAGTTTTGGGCAGGGGAGAAGAGAACCCCCATACAATGAGCAGTTCTTC
CASSFGQGRREPPYNEQFF
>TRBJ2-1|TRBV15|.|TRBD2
TGTGCCACCAGCGGCAGCGGGAGGGCCCCGGCTGAGCAGTTCTTC
CATSGSGRAPAEQFF
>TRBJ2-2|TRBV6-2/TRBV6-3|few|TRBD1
TGTGCCAGCAGTTACTCGAGGGATACACCGGGACAGGGGTACACCGGGGAGCTGTTTTTT
CASSYSRDTPGQGYTGELFF
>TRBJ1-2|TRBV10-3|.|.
TGTGCCATCAGTGAGGCGACCTATGGCTACACCTTC
CAISEATYGYTF
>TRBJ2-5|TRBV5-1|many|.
TGCGCCAGCAGCTTGGACAGGTACCAAGAGACCCAGTACTTC
CASSLDRYQETQYF
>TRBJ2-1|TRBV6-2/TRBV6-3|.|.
TGTGCCAGCAGTCGGACTTCCCCTGTGGATGAGCAGTTCTTC
CASSRTSPVDEQFF
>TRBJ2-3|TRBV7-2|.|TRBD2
TGTGCCAGCAGCCCATTAGCGGGGTCCGGCACAGATACGCAGTATTTT
CASSPLAGSGTDTQYF
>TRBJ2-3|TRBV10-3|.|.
TGTGCCATGGGCGGCCCTAGCACAGATACGCAGTATTTT
CAMGGPSTDTQYF
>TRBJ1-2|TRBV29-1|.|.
TGCAGCGTTGAAGAAATGCCAGGGGAAGACTACACCTTC
CSVEEMPGEDYTF
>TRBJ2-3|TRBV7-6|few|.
TGTGCCAGCAGCCCCGAAGGGGAGAGCACAGATACGCAGTATTTT
CASSPEGESTDTQYF
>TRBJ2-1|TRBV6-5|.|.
TGTGCCAGCAGTTATAATGGGGGGCTTAACGATGAGCAGTTCTTC
CASSYNGGLNDEQFF